These T cell receptor beta chains were read from a single sample in a study of tumor-infiltrating lymphocytes in localized non-small cell lung cancer. The repertoire was sequenced with immunoSEQ multiplex PCR; TCRdb's copy has only in-frame clones and lacks some. The table shows 13,000 or so clones, with around 70% occurring only once. Sequencing was performed on uninvolved lung tissue not adjacent to the tumor. The source of these receptors is a human donor with non-small cell lung cancer. CDR3s include the opening cysteine and the closing phenylalanine or tryptophan. The D gene is left open where the match is weak.

CDR3aa,j_gene,d_gene,v_gene
CASSLGSSWQGLVLEQYF,TRBJ2-7,.,TRBV11-2
CASSYTQASTDTQYF,TRBJ2-3,.,TRBV7-8
CASSLGLPNYNEQFF,TRBJ2-1,.,TRBV7-8
CASSVGGWNTEAFF,TRBJ1-1,.,TRBV9
CASSLGGSGSYEQYF,TRBJ2-7,.,TRBV7-2
CAWSDPTSGETQYF,TRBJ2-5,.,TRBV30
CASALNPSLSYEQYF,TRBJ2-7,.,TRBV2
CASTLSVNTEAFF,TRBJ1-1,.,TRBV6-1
CASSPPPSYEQYF,TRBJ2-7,.,TRBV6-1
CASSSPGREQYF,TRBJ2-7,.,TRBV11-2
CASSLGTGGGYTF,TRBJ1-2,TRBD1,TRBV27
CASSHLSPSVEKLFF,TRBJ1-4,.,TRBV14
CASSYSAGGTEAFF,TRBJ1-1,.,TRBV6-5
CASSPDRELVYEQYF,TRBJ2-7,TRBD1,TRBV6-5
CASSLDSQGVTEAFF,TRBJ1-1,.,TRBV11-2
CASSYSTSGSTKTQYF,TRBJ2-5,TRBD2,TRBV6-6
CSVGNSGVGEQFF,TRBJ2-1,TRBD2,TRBV29-1
CASSYSIGTSTDTQYF,TRBJ2-3,TRBD2,TRBV6-6
CASSLGTAPSYEQYF,TRBJ2-7,TRBD1,TRBV5-4
CASSVLAGETNEQFF,TRBJ2-1,TRBD2,TRBV6-1
CASSLVGAGRTGELFF,TRBJ2-2,TRBD2,TRBV28
CASSLLVGGTNYGYTF,TRBJ1-2,.,TRBV28
CASSESGTENTEAFF,TRBJ1-1,TRBD1,TRBV25-1
CASSEGAGWGSPLHF,TRBJ1-6,.,TRBV10-2
CASAGATGSPDTQYF,TRBJ2-3,.,TRBV19
CASNDDPGLAGTTGELFF,TRBJ2-2,TRBD2,TRBV2
CASSYQGRPDTQYF,TRBJ2-3,.,TRBV27
CASRLGTGQMNTEAFF,TRBJ1-1,TRBD1,TRBV2
CASSLANSNQPQHF,TRBJ1-5,.,TRBV7-2
CASSQLAGGPNTGELFF,TRBJ2-2,TRBD2,TRBV27
CASSPYPDEAFF,TRBJ1-1,.,TRBV18
CAWSHPGHHGHTIYF,TRBJ1-3,.,TRBV30
CASRGTGVYEQYF,TRBJ2-7,TRBD1,TRBV7-2
CASRNHRGYGYTF,TRBJ1-2,.,TRBV28
CASSLAETGYTF,TRBJ1-2,.,TRBV7-9
CASSGPLRGRGTGELFF,TRBJ2-2,.,TRBV6-1
CASKGFAARTDTQYF,TRBJ2-3,.,TRBV2
CASSSGGASRDTQYF,TRBJ2-3,TRBD2,TRBV19
CASSLNSHRQGGYTF,TRBJ1-2,TRBD1,TRBV5-6
CASSLSVGGGMGGYTF,TRBJ1-2,.,TRBV27
CASSEWWERSYGYTF,TRBJ1-2,.,TRBV7-2
CASSNAGTQYF,TRBJ2-5,.,TRBV27
CASSLSGVDEKLFF,TRBJ1-4,.,TRBV7-9
CAWTPSGIGYTF,TRBJ1-2,.,TRBV30
CASRDLVGAYDNEQFF,TRBJ2-1,.,TRBV2
CASSEGRLAGGRGDTQYF,TRBJ2-3,TRBD2,TRBV6-1